This T cell receptor beta chain is drawn from a study of ipilimumab plus nivolumab after autologous stem cell transplantation. Checkpoint therapy with ipilimumab 1 mg/kg began 14 to 28 days after transplant. There are 13 residues in the CDR3. The ends were cut back, 0 bases at V and 7 bases at J, with 7 bases in the middle. Germline CDR1 reads MGHRA; CDR2 reads YSYEKL. Assay: immunoSEQ multiplex PCR; the TCRdb copy retains only in-frame clones and omits some. Of fewer than 95,000 clones listed, about 83% are singletons. This chain uses TRBV4-1 with TRBJ2-4; D not resolved. The receptor was derived from a male donor with diffuse large B-cell lymphoma. The source was PBMCs, collected in a trial of ipilimumab plus nivolumab as post-transplant consolidation. The CDR3 sequence: CASSQDESNIQYF. The CDR3 nucleotides read TGCGCCAGCAGCCAAGATGAAAGTAACATTCAGTACTTC.